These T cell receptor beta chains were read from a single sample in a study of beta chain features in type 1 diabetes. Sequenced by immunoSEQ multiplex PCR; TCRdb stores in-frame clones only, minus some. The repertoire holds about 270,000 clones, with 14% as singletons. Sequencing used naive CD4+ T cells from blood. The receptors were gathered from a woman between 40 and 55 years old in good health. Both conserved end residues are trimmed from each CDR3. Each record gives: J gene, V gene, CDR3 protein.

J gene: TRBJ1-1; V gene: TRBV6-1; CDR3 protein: ASSELQGLSYMNTEAF
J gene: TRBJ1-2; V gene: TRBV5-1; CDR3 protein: ASSPLQGARGYT
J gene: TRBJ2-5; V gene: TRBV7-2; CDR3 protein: ASSTDPGQETQY
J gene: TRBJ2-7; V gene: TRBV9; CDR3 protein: ASSPDRGQNVDYEQY
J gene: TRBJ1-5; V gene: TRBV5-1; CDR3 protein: ASSPGQSNQPQH
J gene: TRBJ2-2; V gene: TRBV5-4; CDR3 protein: ASSPPGGRNTGELF
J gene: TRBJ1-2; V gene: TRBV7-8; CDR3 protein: ASSLAGTGPDGYT
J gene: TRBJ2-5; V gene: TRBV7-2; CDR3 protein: ASSLGLAGSMMETQY
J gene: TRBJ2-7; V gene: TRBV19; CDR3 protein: ASSPTGTGTSYEQY
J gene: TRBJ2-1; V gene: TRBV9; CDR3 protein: ASSVIGGGADNEQF
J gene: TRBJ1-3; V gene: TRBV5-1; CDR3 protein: ASSPAGRYGNTIY
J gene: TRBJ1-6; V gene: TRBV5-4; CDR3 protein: ASSLGQGVHNSPLH